The T cell receptor beta chain described here comes from a study of blood T cell repertoires in COVID-19. This CDR3 contains 17 residues. The germline gives CDR1 MNHEY, CDR2 SMNVEV (reference sequence). Between the trimmed V and J ends, which lost 3 bases and 5 bases, there was a span of 19 bases. Assay used: immunoSEQ multiplex PCR; TCRdb lists only in-frame clones, some missing. Of fewer than 150,000 clones in the sample, approximately 80% were seen once. Material: PBMCs or T cells enriched from blood (not recorded which). V usage is TRBV27 and J usage is TRBJ2-2, with D perhaps TRBD2 (5 bases). The receptor was isolated from a man aged 50 or older in a cohort exposed to, infected with or recovered from COVID-19 (not recorded which). The CDR3 reads CASSFSFPRAETGELFF. The CDR3 DNA reads TGTGCCAGCAGTTTCTCCTTTCCGCGGGCCGAAACCGGGGAGCTGTTTTTT.